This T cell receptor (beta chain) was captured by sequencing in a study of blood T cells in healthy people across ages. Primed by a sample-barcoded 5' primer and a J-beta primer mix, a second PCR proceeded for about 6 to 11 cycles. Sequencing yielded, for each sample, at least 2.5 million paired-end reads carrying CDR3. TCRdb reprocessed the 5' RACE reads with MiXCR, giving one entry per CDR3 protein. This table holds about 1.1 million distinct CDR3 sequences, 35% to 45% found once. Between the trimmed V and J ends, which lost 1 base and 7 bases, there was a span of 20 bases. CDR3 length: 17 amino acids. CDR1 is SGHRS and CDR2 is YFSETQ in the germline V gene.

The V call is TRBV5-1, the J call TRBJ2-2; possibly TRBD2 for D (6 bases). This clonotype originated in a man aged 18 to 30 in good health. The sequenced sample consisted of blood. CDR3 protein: CASSLYTTGVSGGELFF. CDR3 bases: TGCGCCAGCAGCTTGTATACTACGGGGGTTTCCGGCGGGGAGCTGTTTTTT.